This T cell receptor (beta chain) was observed in a study of cytomegalovirus exposure and HLA in healthy donors. The overall study: About 85 million unique TCR sequences came from HLA-typed donors in an early release.

This clone appeared once. CDR1 is MGHRA, CDR2 YSYEKL, per germline. The CDR3 runs 14 residues. Trimming took off 8 bases at V and 4 bases at J, with 18 bases between the two ends. Primers for the PCR totalled 60 Vbeta and 13 Jbeta. Clones were sequenced by immunoSEQ multiplex PCR, and TCRdb holds only the in-frame ones, with some missing. The repertoire holds about 140,000 clones, with about 78% as singletons. The source material was PBMCs. This TCR derives from a middle-aged man in good health and CMV-seropositive. The V call is TRBV4-1, the J call TRBJ2-7; possibly TRBD2 for D (5 bases). The CDR3 DNA follows: TGCGCCAGCCGAGAGTCAGTCTCGGGGTACGAGCAGTACTTC. This gives the protein CASRESVSGYEQYF.